These T cell receptor beta chains were read from a single sample in a study of cytomegalovirus exposure and HLA in healthy donors. Only in-frame clones appear in the TCRdb table, and some are missing; sequencing was by immunoSEQ multiplex PCR. The table has approximately 150,000 clones, roughly 76% seen once. The sample consisted of PBMCs. The receptors come from a woman in her thirties in good health and CMV-seronegative. The CDR3 runs from the conserved cysteine through the conserved F or W. The order of the fields is V gene, J gene, D gene, clone size, CDR3 DNA, CDR3 protein. The D gene is left open where the match is weak. Where a row states a size, it is once, few, many or the class of an expanded clone; other rows omit it.

V: TRBV5-1; J: TRBJ2-5; D: TRBD2; size: .; DNA: TGCGCCAGCAGCTTAACGACTAGCGGGGGCCAAGAGACCCAGTACTTC; CDR3: CASSLTTSGGQETQYF
V: TRBV11-2; J: TRBJ1-6; D: .; size: once; DNA: TGTGCCAGCAGCCTGGACAGATTTACCTCACCCCTCCACTTT; CDR3: CASSLDRFTSPLHF
V: TRBV9; J: TRBJ1-6; D: .; size: .; DNA: TGTGCCAGCAGCGTCTTCCCCCAGGGGAATTCACCCCTCCACTTT; CDR3: CASSVFPQGNSPLHF
V: TRBV5-1; J: TRBJ2-7; D: .; size: .; DNA: TGCGCCAGCAGCTTGCCTACAGCCTACGAGCAGTACTTC; CDR3: CASSLPTAYEQYF
V: TRBV10-2; J: TRBJ1-1; D: .; size: .; DNA: TGCGCCAGCAGTGTTGGGCAGAGAGTCGAAGCTTTCTTT; CDR3: CASSVGQRVEAFF
V: TRBV5-4; J: TRBJ2-7; D: TRBD2; size: .; DNA: TGTGCCAGCAGCTTGTGGCTAGCGGGAGCTTACGAGCAGTACTTC; CDR3: CASSLWLAGAYEQYF
V: TRBV4-1; J: TRBJ1-1; D: TRBD1; size: .; DNA: TGCGCCAGCAGCCTTACAGGGGGCACTGAAGCTTTCTTT; CDR3: CASSLTGGTEAFF
V: TRBV5-4; J: TRBJ2-3; D: TRBD2; size: .; DNA: TGTGCCAGCAGCTTGCCAGGACTAGCGGGGGGCACAGATACGCAGTATTTT; CDR3: CASSLPGLAGGTDTQYF
V: TRBV30; J: TRBJ1-6; D: TRBD1; size: .; DNA: TGTGCCGGCAGACAGGGGAATTCAAATTCACCCCTCCACTTT; CDR3: CAGRQGNSNSPLHF
V: TRBV7-2; J: TRBJ2-7; D: TRBD2; size: .; DNA: TGTGCCAGCAGCTCACACGGGGGGGCCGGGTACGAGCAGTACTTC; CDR3: CASSSHGGAGYEQYF
V: TRBV9; J: TRBJ2-5; D: TRBD2; size: once; DNA: TGTGCCAGCAGCCCTCGGGACTATTCCTTGGAGACCCAGTACTTC; CDR3: CASSPRDYSLETQYF